The 3 T cell receptor beta chains below come from one sample, sequenced in a study of identical twins. Each CDR3 protein gets one entry after TCRdb re-called the 5' RACE reads with MiXCR. The table lists some 710,000 distinct CDR3 sequences, 6% to 6.5% of them singletons. Sequences were obtained from naive T cells sorted from blood. Receptor source: a young man in good health.

This clonotype was counted between two and nine times. This chain links TRBV11-2 with TRBJ2-1, with a tentative D call TRBD2 (6 bases). The CDR3 spans 18 residues. Germline-derived CDR1 and CDR2 are SGHAT and FQNNGV. V was cut by 4 bases and J by 4 bases, with 23 bases left in between. CDR3 loop: CASSSTKHLGRGYNEQFF. Here the CDR3 DNA reads TGTGCCAGCAGCTCCACGAAGCATCTTGGCCGGGGGTACAATGAGCAGTTCTTC.

This clonotype came up many times. This chain uses TRBV28 with TRBJ2-7, with 11 bases aligning to TRBD1. Germline CDR1 reads MDHEN; CDR2 reads SYDVKM. This CDR3 comprises 16 residues. The J segment lost 3 bases and the V segment lost 6 bases, leaving 10 bases of the junction unmatched. This chain's CDR3 is CASRPTGQGAVYEQYF. The CDR3 nucleotides read TGTGCCAGCAGGCCAACTGGACAGGGGGCCGTCTACGAGCAGTACTTC.

This clonotype has just a few counts. This chain connects TRBV27 to TRBJ1-6; D gene uncertain. CDR3 length equals 14 residues. Trimming removed 1 base at V and 8 bases at J, with 9 bases between. In germline, CDR1 is MNHEY, CDR2 SMNVEV (reference sequence). The CDR3 DNA follows: TGTGCCAGCAGTTTATTAGTCCGGGATTCACCCCTCCACTTT. The encoded protein is CASSLLVRDSPLHF.